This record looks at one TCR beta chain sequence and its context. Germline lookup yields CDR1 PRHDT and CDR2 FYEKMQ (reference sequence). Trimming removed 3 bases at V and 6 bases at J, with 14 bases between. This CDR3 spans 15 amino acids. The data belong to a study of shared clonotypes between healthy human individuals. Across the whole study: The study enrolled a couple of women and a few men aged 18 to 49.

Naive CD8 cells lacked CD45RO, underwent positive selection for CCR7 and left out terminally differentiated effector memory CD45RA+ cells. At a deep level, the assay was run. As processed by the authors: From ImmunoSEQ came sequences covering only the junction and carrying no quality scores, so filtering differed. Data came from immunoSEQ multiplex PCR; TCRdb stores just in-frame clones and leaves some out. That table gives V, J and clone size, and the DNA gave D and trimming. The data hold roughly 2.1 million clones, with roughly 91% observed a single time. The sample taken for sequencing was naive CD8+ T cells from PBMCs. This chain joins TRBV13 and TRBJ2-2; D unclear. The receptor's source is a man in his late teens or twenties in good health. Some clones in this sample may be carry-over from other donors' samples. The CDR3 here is CASSFGVPPAGELFF. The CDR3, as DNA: TGTGCCAGCAGCTTTGGGGTCCCTCCGGCCGGGGAGCTGTTTTTT. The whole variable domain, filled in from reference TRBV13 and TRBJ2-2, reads AAGVIQSPRHLIKEKRETATLKCYPIPRHDTVYWYQQGPGQDPQFLISFYEKMQSDKGSIPDRFSAQQFSDYHSELNMSSLELGDSALYFCASSFGVPPAGELFFGEGSRLTVL.